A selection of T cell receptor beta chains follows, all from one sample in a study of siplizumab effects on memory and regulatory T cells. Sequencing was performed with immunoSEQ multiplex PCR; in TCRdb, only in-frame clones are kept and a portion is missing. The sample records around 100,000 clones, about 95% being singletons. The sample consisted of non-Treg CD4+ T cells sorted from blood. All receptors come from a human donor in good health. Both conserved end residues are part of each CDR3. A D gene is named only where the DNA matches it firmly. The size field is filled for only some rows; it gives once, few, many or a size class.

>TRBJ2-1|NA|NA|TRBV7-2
TGTGCCAGCAGCTTAGACAATCTCAATGAGCAGTTCTTC
CASSLDNLNEQFF
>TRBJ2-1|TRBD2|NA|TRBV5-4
TGTGCCAGCAGCTTCTCTTTAGCGGGAGCCAATGAGCAGTTCTTC
CASSFSLAGANEQFF
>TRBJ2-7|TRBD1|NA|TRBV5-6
TGTGCCAGCAATTTTGACAGGGCCTCCTACGAGCAGTACTTC
CASNFDRASYEQYF
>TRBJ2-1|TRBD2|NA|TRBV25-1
TGTGCCAGCAGTGATCTAACCGGGTCGGGAGGGCACAATGAGCAGTTCTTC
CASSDLTGSGGHNEQFF
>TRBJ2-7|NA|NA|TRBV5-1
TGCGCCAGCTCGGAAGGGGGTAGGGGCGAGCAGTACTTC
CASSEGGRGEQYF
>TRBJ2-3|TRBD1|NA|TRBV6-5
TGTGCCAGCAAAAACAGGGGGCGCACAGATACGCAGTATTTT
CASKNRGRTDTQYF
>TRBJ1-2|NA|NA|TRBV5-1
TGCGCCAGCAGCTTGGAACAGGCCAATAATGGCTACACCTTC
CASSLEQANNGYTF
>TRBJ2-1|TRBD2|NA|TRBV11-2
TGTGCCAGCAGCCGCACTGCTGGGGGGGACAATGAGCAGTTCTTC
CASSRTAGGDNEQFF
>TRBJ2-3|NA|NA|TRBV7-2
TGTGCCAGCAGCTTGGATGGCACAGATACGCAGTATTTT
CASSLDGTDTQYF
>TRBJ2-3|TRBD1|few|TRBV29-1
TGCAGCGTTGAAGGGGGACAGGGGGCTACAGATACGCAGTATTTT
CSVEGGQGATDTQYF
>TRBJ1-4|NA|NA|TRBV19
TGTGCCAGTAGTATCTCTGCGGGGCGGCGAACTAATGAAAAACTGTTTTTT
CASSISAGRRTNEKLFF
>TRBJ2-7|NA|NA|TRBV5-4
TGTGCCAGCAGCCCCGATTCGGGGGATAACCTACGATGGCAGTACTTC
CASSPDSGDNLRWQYF
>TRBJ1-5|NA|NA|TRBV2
TGTGCCAGCAGTGAATCTTGGATTCAGCCCCAGCATTTT
CASSESWIQPQHF
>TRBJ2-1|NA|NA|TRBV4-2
TGTGCCAGCAGCCAAGAGATTAGACATGAGCAGTTCTTC
CASSQEIRHEQFF
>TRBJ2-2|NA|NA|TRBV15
TGTGCCACCAGCCCTCTGCCCGGGGAGCTGTTTTTT
CATSPLPGELFF
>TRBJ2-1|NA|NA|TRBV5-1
TGCGCCAGCAGCCCGGGACCTAACAATGAGCAGTTCTTC
CASSPGPNNEQFF
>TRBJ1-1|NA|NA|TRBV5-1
TGCGCCAGCAGCTTGGGGGCGAGTACTGAAGCTTTCTTT
CASSLGASTEAFF
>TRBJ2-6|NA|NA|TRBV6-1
TGTGCCAGCAGTGAAGAGGGGGCTGGGGCCAACGTCCTGACTTTC
CASSEEGAGANVLTF
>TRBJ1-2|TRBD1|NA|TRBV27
TGTGCCAGCAAATTGACAGGGGGCGCGGGTGGCTACACCTTC
CASKLTGGAGGYTF
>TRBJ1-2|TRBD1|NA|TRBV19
TGTGCCTCTGGGTTCCGGGACAGGGATGATGGCTACACCTTC
CASGFRDRDDGYTF
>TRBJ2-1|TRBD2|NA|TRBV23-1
TGCGCCAGCAGTCAAACTAGCGGGAGGGAGGATGAGCAGTTCTTC
CASSQTSGREDEQFF
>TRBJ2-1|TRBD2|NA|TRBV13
TGTGCCAGCAGGAACACTCTAGCGGAATATTACAATGAGCAGTTCTTC
CASRNTLAEYYNEQFF
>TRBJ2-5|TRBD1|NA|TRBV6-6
TGTGCCAGCAGGACCCCTCCGGGACAGCAAGAGACCCAGTACTTC
CASRTPPGQQETQYF
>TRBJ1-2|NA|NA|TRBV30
TGTGCCTACTTCAGGGTAGGAAACTATGGCTACACCTTC
CAYFRVGNYGYTF
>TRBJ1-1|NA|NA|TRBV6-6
TGTGCCAGCAGACGTGGGCTACAGGGTAAGGCTTTCTTT
CASRRGLQGKAFF
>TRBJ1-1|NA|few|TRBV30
TGTGCCTGGAGTGGACAGGCGGGCACTGAAGCTTTCTTT
CAWSGQAGTEAFF
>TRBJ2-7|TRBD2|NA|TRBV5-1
TGCGCCAGCACGTTAGGGGAGGGTAACGAGCAGTACTTC
CASTLGEGNEQYF